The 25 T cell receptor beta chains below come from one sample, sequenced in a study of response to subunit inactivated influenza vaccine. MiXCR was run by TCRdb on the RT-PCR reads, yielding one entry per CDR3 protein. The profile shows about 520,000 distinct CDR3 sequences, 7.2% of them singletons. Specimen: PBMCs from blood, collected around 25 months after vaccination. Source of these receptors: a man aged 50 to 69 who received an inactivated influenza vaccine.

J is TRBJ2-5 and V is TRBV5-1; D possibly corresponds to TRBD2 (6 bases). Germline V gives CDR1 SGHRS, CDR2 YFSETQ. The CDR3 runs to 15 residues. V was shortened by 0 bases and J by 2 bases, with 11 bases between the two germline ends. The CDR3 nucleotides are TGCGCCAGCAGCTTGGGCCCTAGCGAGCAAGAGACCCAGTACTTC. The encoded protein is CASSLGPSEQETQYF.

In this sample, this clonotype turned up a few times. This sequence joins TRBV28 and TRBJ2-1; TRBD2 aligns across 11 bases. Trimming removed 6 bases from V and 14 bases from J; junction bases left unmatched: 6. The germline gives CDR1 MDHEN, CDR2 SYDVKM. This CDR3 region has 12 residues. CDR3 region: CASRPKLAGEFF. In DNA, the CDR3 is TGTGCCAGCAGGCCCAAACTAGCGGGAGAGTTCTTC.

The CDR3 coding sequence is TGTGCCAGCAGTTTATCCGGGACAGGAGAAGCTTTCTTT. Translation gives CASSLSGTGEAFF. The chain employs TRBV28 and TRBJ1-1, with 8 bases identical to TRBD1. There are 13 residues in the CDR3. With 1 base clipped from V and 8 bases from J, the junction kept 3 bases outside the gene matches. CDR1 MDHEN and CDR2 SYDVKM come from the germline V gene. Full variable domain (rest looked up from reference TRBV28 and TRBJ1-1): DVKVTQSSRYLVKRTGEKVFLECVQDMDHENMFWYRQDPGLGLRLIYFSYDVKMKEKGDIPEGYSVSREKKERFSLILESASTNQTSMYLCASSLSGTGEAFFGQGTRLTVV.

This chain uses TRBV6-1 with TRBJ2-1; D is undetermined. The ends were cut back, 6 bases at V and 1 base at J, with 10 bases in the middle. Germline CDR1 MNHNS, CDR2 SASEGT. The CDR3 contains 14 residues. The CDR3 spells CASRPTLSYNEQFF. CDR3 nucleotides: TGTGCCAGCAGGCCAACCTTATCCTACAATGAGCAGTTCTTC.

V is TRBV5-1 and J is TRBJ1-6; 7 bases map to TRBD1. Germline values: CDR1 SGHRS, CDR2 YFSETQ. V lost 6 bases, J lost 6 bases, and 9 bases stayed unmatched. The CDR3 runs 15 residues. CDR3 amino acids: CASKLRDSANSPLHF. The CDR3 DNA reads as TGCGCCAGCAAGCTCCGGGACAGTGCTAATTCACCCCTCCACTTT.

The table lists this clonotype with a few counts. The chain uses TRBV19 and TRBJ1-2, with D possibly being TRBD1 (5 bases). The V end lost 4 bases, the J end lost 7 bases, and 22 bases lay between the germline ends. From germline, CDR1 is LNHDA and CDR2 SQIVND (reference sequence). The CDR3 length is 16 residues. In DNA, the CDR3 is TGTGCCAGTAGTACGGGACGTTTGGTGGGACCTGTTGGCTACACCTTC. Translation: CASSTGRLVGPVGYTF.

CDR3 loop: CASSEELVGQGTYEQYF. CDR3 bases: TGTGCCAGCAGTGAGGAGTTGGTGGGACAGGGTACCTACGAGCAGTACTTC. The chain joins TRBV25-1 to TRBJ2-7; 9 nucleotides agree with TRBD1. The V gene end was trimmed by 3 bases and the J gene end by 2 bases; junction bases not matched to a gene: 11. Per germline, CDR1 MGHDK and CDR2 SYGVNS. The CDR3 has 17 amino acids.

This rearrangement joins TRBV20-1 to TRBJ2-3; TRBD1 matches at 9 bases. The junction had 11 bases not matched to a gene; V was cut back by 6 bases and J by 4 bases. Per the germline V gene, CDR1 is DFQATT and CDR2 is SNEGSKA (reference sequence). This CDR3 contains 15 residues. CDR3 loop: CSANRGQVISDTQYF. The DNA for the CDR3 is TGCAGTGCAAACAGGGGGCAAGTAATATCAGATACGCAGTATTTT.

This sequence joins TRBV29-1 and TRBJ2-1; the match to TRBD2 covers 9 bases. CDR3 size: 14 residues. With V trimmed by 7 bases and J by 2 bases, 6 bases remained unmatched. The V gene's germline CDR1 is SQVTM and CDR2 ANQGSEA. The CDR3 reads CSGLSGGPYNEQFF. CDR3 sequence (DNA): TGCAGCGGCCTTAGCGGGGGCCCCTACAATGAGCAGTTCTTC.

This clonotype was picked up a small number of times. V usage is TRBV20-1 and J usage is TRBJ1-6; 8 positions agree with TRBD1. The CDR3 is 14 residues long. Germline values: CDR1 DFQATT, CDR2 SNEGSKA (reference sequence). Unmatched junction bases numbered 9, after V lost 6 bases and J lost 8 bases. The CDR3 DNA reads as TGCAGTGCAGCCAGAGGGACAGGAGATTCACCCCTCCACTTT. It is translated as CSAARGTGDSPLHF.

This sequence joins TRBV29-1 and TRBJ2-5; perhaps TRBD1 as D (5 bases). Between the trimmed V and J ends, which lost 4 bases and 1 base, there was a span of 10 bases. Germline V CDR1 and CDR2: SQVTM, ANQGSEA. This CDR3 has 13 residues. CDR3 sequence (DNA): TGCAGCGTTGCTCCAGGGATCCAAGAGACCCAGTACTTC. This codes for CSVAPGIQETQYF.

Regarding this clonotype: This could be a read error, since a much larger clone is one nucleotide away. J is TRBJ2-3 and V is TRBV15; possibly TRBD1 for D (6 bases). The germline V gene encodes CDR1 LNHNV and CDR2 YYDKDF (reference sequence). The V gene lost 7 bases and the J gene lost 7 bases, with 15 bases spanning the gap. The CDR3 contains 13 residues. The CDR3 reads CATKIEGTNTQYF. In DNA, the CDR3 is TGTGCCACCAAAATCGAGGGGACAAATACGCAGTATTTT.

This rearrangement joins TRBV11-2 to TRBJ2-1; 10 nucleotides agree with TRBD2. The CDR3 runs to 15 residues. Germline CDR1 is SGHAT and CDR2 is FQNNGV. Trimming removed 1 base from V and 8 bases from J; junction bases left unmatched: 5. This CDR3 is CASSLGSGGRYEQFF. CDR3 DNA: TGTGCCAGCAGCTTAGGTAGCGGGGGGCGGTATGAGCAGTTCTTC.

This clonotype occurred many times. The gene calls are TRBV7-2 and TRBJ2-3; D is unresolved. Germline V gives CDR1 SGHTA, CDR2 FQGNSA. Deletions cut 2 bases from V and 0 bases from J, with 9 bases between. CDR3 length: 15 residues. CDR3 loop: CASSLSWQSTDTQYF. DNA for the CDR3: TGTGCCAGCAGCTTAAGTTGGCAGAGCACAGATACGCAGTATTTT.

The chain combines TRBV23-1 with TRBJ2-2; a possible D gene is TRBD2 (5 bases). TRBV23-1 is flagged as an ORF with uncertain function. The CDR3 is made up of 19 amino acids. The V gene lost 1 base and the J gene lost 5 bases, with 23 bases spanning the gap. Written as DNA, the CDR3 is TGCGCCAGCAGTCAATTCCATAGACATACTCCCCGAGGGACCGGGGAGCTGTTTTTT. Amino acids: CASSQFHRHTPRGTGELFF.

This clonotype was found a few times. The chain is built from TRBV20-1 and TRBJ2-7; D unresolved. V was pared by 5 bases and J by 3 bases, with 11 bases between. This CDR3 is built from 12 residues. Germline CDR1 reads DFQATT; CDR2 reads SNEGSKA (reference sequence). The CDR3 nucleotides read TGCAGTGCTGGGATGGGTCACTACGAGCAGTACTTC. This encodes CSAGMGHYEQYF.

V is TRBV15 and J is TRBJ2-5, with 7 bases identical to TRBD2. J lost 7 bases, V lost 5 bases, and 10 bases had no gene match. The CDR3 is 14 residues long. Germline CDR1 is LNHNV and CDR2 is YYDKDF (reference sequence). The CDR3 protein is CATSPTGGVATQYF. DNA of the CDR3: TGTGCCACCAGCCCAACGGGGGGAGTGGCGACCCAGTACTTC.

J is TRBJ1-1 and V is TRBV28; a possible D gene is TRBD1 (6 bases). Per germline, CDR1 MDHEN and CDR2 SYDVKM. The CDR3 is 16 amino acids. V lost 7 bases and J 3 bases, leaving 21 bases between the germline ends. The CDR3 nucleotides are TGTGCCAGCATTCTAACAGGGAGAATCGGAGACACTGAAGCTTTCTTT. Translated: CASILTGRIGDTEAFF.

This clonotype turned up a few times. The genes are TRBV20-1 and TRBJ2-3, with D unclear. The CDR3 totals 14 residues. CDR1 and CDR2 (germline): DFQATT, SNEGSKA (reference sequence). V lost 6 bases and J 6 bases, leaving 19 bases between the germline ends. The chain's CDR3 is CSARKLIGWDTQYF. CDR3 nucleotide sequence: TGCAGTGCCCGGAAACTCATCGGTTGGGATACGCAGTATTTT.

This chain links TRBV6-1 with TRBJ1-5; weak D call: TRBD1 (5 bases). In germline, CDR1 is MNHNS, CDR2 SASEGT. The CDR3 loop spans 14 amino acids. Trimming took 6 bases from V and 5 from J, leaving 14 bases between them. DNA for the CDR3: TGTGCCAGCAGCCCTCGGGGGTTTCATCAGCCCCAGCATTTT. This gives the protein CASSPRGFHQPQHF.

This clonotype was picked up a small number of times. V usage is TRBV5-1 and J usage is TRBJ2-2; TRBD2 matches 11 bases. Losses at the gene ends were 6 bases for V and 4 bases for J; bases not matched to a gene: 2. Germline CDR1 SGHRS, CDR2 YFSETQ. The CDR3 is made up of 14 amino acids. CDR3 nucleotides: TGCGCCAGCAAGCTAGCGGGAGGCACCGGGGAGCTGTTTTTT. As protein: CASKLAGGTGELFF.

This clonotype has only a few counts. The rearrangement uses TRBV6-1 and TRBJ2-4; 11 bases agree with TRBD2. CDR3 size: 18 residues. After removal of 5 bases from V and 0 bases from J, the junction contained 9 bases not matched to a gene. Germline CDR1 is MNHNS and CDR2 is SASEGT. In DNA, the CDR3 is TGTGCCAGCAGTATTGGGACTAGCGGCGATATAGCCAAAAACATTCAGTACTTC. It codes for CASSIGTSGDIAKNIQYF.

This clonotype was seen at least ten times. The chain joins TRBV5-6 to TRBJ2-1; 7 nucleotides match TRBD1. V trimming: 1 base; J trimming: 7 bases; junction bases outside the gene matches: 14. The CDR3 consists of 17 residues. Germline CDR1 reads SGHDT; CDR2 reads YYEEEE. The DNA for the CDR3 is TGTGCCAGCAGCTTGAAAGGACAGGAAAATTTGTGGAATGAGCAGTTCTTC. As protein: CASSLKGQENLWNEQFF.

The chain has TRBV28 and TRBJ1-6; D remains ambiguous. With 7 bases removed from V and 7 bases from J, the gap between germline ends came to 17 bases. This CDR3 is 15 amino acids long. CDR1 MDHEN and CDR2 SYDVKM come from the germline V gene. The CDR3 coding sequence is TGTGCCAGCAACCCGGCCCGTACGTCGAATTCACCCCTCCACTTT. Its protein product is CASNPARTSNSPLHF.

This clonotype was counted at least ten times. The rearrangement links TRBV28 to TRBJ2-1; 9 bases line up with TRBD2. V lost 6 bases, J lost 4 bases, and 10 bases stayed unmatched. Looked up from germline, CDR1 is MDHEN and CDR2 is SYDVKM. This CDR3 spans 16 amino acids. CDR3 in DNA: TGTGCCAGCAGCCGGGGGGGGACTAGCTCGTACAATGAGCAGTTCTTC. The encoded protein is CASSRGGTSSYNEQFF.